A selection of T cell receptor beta chains follows, all from one sample in a study of blood T cells in healthy people across ages. TCRdb passed the 5' RACE reads through MiXCR, listing each CDR3 protein once. The repertoire consists of under 850,000 distinct CDR3 sequences, with 35% to 40% occurring once and the leading ten covering roughly 13%. Sequences were obtained from blood. The origin of the receptors is a man younger than 35 in good health. Each CDR3 is given with its conserved first and last residue. D genes are given only for firm matches. The size entry is marked missing in some rows and otherwise reads once, few, many or a size class.

v_gene: TRBV7-2
j_gene: TRBJ2-3
len: 15
d_gene: -
abundance: -
CDR3aa: CASSLAHVSTDTQYF
CDR3nt: TGTGCCAGCAGCTTAGCGCATGTCAGTACAGATACGCAGTATTTT

v_gene: TRBV20-1
j_gene: TRBJ2-3
len: 15
d_gene: -
abundance: -
CDR3aa: CSATRHRPSTDTQYF
CDR3nt: TGCAGTGCTACCCGGCACAGACCCTCCACAGATACGCAGTATTTT

v_gene: TRBV7-2
j_gene: TRBJ2-1
len: 14
d_gene: -
abundance: -
CDR3aa: CASSLEGVGNERFF
CDR3nt: TGTGCCAGCAGCTTGGAGGGGGTGGGCAATGAGCGGTTCTTC

v_gene: TRBV5-1
j_gene: TRBJ1-2
len: 15
d_gene: TRBD1
abundance: -
CDR3aa: CASSLAPGGEDGYTF
CDR3nt: TGCGCCAGCAGCTTGGCCCCAGGGGGCGAGGATGGCTACACCTTC

v_gene: TRBV9
j_gene: TRBJ2-1
len: 13
d_gene: -
abundance: few
CDR3aa: CASSPMGKGEQFF
CDR3nt: TGTGCCAGCAGCCCCATGGGGAAAGGGGAGCAGTTCTTC

v_gene: TRBV12-3/TRBV12-4
j_gene: TRBJ2-1
len: 13
d_gene: -
abundance: -
CDR3aa: CASSTVIYNEQFF
CDR3nt: TGTGCCAGCAGTACAGTTATCTACAATGAGCAGTTCTTC

v_gene: TRBV10-3
j_gene: TRBJ2-1
len: 14
d_gene: -
abundance: -
CDR3aa: CAISESVRGHEQFF
CDR3nt: TGTGCCATCAGTGAGTCGGTGAGGGGTCATGAGCAGTTCTTC

v_gene: TRBV12-3/TRBV12-4
j_gene: TRBJ2-1
len: 14
d_gene: -
abundance: few
CDR3aa: CASSSGTVDNEQFF
CDR3nt: TGTGCCAGCAGTTCAGGGACGGTGGACAATGAGCAGTTCTTC

v_gene: TRBV7-2
j_gene: TRBJ2-5
len: 14
d_gene: -
abundance: few
CDR3aa: CASSVSAGQETQYF
CDR3nt: TGTGCCAGCAGCGTATCGGCGGGGCAAGAGACCCAGTACTTC

v_gene: TRBV10-3
j_gene: TRBJ1-2
len: 15
d_gene: -
abundance: -
CDR3aa: CAISVWRAPQDGYTF
CDR3nt: TGTGCCATCAGTGTCTGGAGGGCTCCTCAAGACGGCTACACCTTC

v_gene: TRBV3-1
j_gene: TRBJ2-2
len: 14
d_gene: -
abundance: -
CDR3aa: CASRINTETGELFF
CDR3nt: TGTGCCAGCAGGATAAATACAGAGACCGGGGAGCTGTTTTTT

v_gene: TRBV5-1
j_gene: TRBJ1-6
len: 18
d_gene: -
abundance: -
CDR3aa: CASSLAGGGISYNSPLHF
CDR3nt: TGCGCCAGCAGCTTGGCGGGCGGCGGGATATCCTATAATTCACCCCTCCACTTT

v_gene: TRBV27
j_gene: TRBJ2-5
len: 13
d_gene: TRBD2
abundance: -
CDR3aa: CVGTSGDQETQYF
CDR3nt: TGTGTCGGGACTAGCGGGGACCAAGAGACCCAGTACTTC

v_gene: TRBV12-3/TRBV12-4
j_gene: TRBJ1-4
len: 15
d_gene: -
abundance: -
CDR3aa: CASGSGEAANEKLFF
CDR3nt: TGTGCCAGCGGAAGTGGGGAAGCTGCTAATGAAAAACTGTTTTTT

v_gene: TRBV15
j_gene: TRBJ1-1
len: 14
d_gene: -
abundance: -
CDR3aa: CATSRGQSGTEAFF
CDR3nt: TGTGCCACCAGCAGAGGACAGTCGGGCACTGAAGCTTTCTTT

v_gene: TRBV5-1
j_gene: TRBJ2-7
len: 13
d_gene: -
abundance: -
CDR3aa: CASSRDPSGEQYF
CDR3nt: TGCGCCAGCAGCCGGGACCCCTCGGGCGAGCAGTACTTC

v_gene: TRBV12-3/TRBV12-4
j_gene: TRBJ1-2
len: 10
d_gene: -
abundance: few
CDR3aa: CASSRRGYTF
CDR3nt: TGTGCCAGCAGTCGGAGAGGCTACACCTTC

v_gene: TRBV19
j_gene: TRBJ1-5
len: 13
d_gene: -
abundance: -
CDR3aa: CASMMGSEQPQHF
CDR3nt: TGTGCCAGTATGATGGGGTCGGAGCAGCCCCAGCATTTT

v_gene: TRBV6-8
j_gene: TRBJ2-5
len: 18
d_gene: -
abundance: -
CDR3aa: CASSYSTGSRWGQETQYF
CDR3nt: TGTGCCAGCAGTTACTCTACGGGATCGAGGTGGGGGCAAGAGACCCAGTACTTC

v_gene: TRBV20-1
j_gene: TRBJ1-1
len: 16
d_gene: -
abundance: -
CDR3aa: CSARPPGRPWNTEAFF
CDR3nt: TGCAGTGCTAGACCTCCGGGGCGCCCATGGAACACTGAAGCTTTCTTT

v_gene: TRBV6-1
j_gene: TRBJ1-2
len: 16
d_gene: TRBD1
abundance: few
CDR3aa: CASSARGTGRRYGYTF
CDR3nt: TGTGCCAGCAGTGCGCGAGGGACAGGCCGACGGTATGGCTACACCTTC

v_gene: TRBV19
j_gene: TRBJ2-6
len: 18
d_gene: -
abundance: -
CDR3aa: CASSIYGGPSSGANVLTF
CDR3nt: TGTGCCAGTAGTATTTATGGGGGCCCGAGCTCTGGGGCCAACGTCCTGACTTTC

v_gene: TRBV20-1
j_gene: TRBJ2-2
len: 14
d_gene: TRBD2
abundance: few
CDR3aa: CSAREGSGPGELFF
CDR3nt: TGCAGTGCGCGGGAGGGGTCGGGCCCCGGGGAGCTGTTTTTT

v_gene: TRBV4-3
j_gene: TRBJ2-5
len: 15
d_gene: -
abundance: few
CDR3aa: CASSQDSVPQETQYF
CDR3nt: TGCGCCAGCAGCCAAGATTCTGTACCCCAAGAGACCCAGTACTTC

v_gene: TRBV7-9
j_gene: TRBJ1-2
len: 16
d_gene: TRBD1
abundance: -
CDR3aa: CASSLGGQAANYGYTF
CDR3nt: TGTGCCAGCAGCTTAGGCGGACAGGCAGCTAACTATGGCTACACCTTC

v_gene: TRBV7-2
j_gene: TRBJ2-4
len: 15
d_gene: TRBD2
abundance: few
CDR3aa: CASSLSGGPKNIQYF
CDR3nt: TGTGCCAGCAGCTTATCGGGGGGACCCAAAAACATTCAGTACTTC

v_gene: TRBV5-1
j_gene: TRBJ1-6
len: 15
d_gene: -
abundance: -
CDR3aa: CASSLDVRSDSPLHF
CDR3nt: TGCGCCAGCAGCTTGGATGTGAGGTCTGATTCACCCCTCCACTTT

v_gene: TRBV20-1
j_gene: TRBJ1-1
len: 15
d_gene: -
abundance: few
CDR3aa: CSAREGSGQNTEAFF
CDR3nt: TGCAGTGCTAGAGAAGGATCCGGGCAGAACACTGAAGCTTTCTTT

v_gene: TRBV21-1
j_gene: TRBJ2-1
len: 11
d_gene: -
abundance: few
CDR3aa: CASRDRGGQFF
CDR3nt: TGTGCCAGCAGAGACAGGGGAGGTCAGTTCTTC

v_gene: TRBV7-2
j_gene: TRBJ2-5
len: 16
d_gene: TRBD2
abundance: many
CDR3aa: CASSGNLAAPQETQYF
CDR3nt: TGTGCCAGCAGCGGCAATCTAGCGGCGCCCCAAGAGACCCAGTACTTC

v_gene: TRBV4-1
j_gene: TRBJ2-3
len: 15
d_gene: -
abundance: -
CDR3aa: CASSQFIGNTDTQYF
CDR3nt: TGCGCCAGCAGCCAATTTATCGGGAACACAGATACGCAGTATTTT

v_gene: TRBV2
j_gene: TRBJ2-1
len: 12
d_gene: -
abundance: few
CDR3aa: CASQFPYNEQFF
CDR3nt: TGTGCCAGCCAGTTCCCCTACAATGAGCAGTTCTTC

v_gene: TRBV4-1
j_gene: TRBJ2-1
len: 16
d_gene: -
abundance: -
CDR3aa: CASSQDGWPSGDEQFF
CDR3nt: TGCGCCAGCAGCCAAGATGGCTGGCCCTCGGGCGATGAGCAGTTCTTC

v_gene: TRBV4-3
j_gene: TRBJ2-1
len: 17
d_gene: TRBD2
abundance: -
CDR3aa: CASSQDRLAGVGNEQFF
CDR3nt: TGCGCCAGCAGCCAAGATCGGCTAGCGGGAGTCGGGAATGAGCAGTTCTTC

v_gene: TRBV6-1
j_gene: TRBJ1-2
len: 17
d_gene: TRBD1
abundance: -
CDR3aa: CASSRPGDSSFNYGYTF
CDR3nt: TGTGCCAGCAGTCGACCCGGGGACAGCAGTTTTAACTATGGCTACACCTTC

v_gene: TRBV5-1
j_gene: TRBJ1-1
len: 15
d_gene: -
abundance: -
CDR3aa: CASSLGSGSNTEAFF
CDR3nt: TGCGCCAGCAGCTTGGGGTCAGGCTCGAACACTGAAGCTTTCTTT

v_gene: TRBV2
j_gene: TRBJ2-3
len: 12
d_gene: -
abundance: -
CDR3aa: CAGTGGADTQYF
CDR3nt: TGTGCCGGAACAGGCGGGGCAGATACGCAGTATTTT

v_gene: TRBV20-1
j_gene: TRBJ2-7
len: 15
d_gene: TRBD1
abundance: many
CDR3aa: CSAQTGQGAHYEQYF
CDR3nt: TGCAGTGCCCAGACGGGACAGGGGGCCCACTACGAGCAGTACTTC

v_gene: TRBV6-6
j_gene: TRBJ2-3
len: 16
d_gene: TRBD2
abundance: -
CDR3aa: CASSYRRSGVPDTQYF
CDR3nt: TGTGCCAGCAGTTACCGCCGTAGCGGGGTTCCAGATACGCAGTATTTT

v_gene: TRBV20-1
j_gene: TRBJ1-2
len: 13
d_gene: TRBD1
abundance: -
CDR3aa: CSARRNRGGGYTF
CDR3nt: TGCAGTGCTAGAAGGAACAGGGGGGGTGGCTACACCTTC

v_gene: TRBV14
j_gene: TRBJ1-1
len: 14
d_gene: -
abundance: many
CDR3aa: CASSQGVSHTEAFF
CDR3nt: TGTGCCAGCAGCCAAGGGGTATCCCACACTGAAGCTTTCTTT